The 2 T cell receptor beta chains presented below share a single source sample, sequenced in a study of cytomegalovirus exposure and HLA in healthy donors. Primers for the PCR totalled 60 Vbeta and 13 Jbeta. Some clones are missing from TCRdb's copy, which holds only in-frame ones; the method was immunoSEQ multiplex PCR. The sample consists of over 150,000 clones, around 88% of them appearing once. Sequenced sample: PBMCs. All receptors come from a woman aged 30 to 39 in good health and CMV-seronegative.

The gene calls are TRBV6-5 and TRBJ2-1; 12 bases are a match to TRBD2. There are 16 residues in the CDR3. The junction had 7 bases not matched to a gene; V was cut back by 4 bases and J by 6 bases. CDR1 and CDR2 from the germline V gene are MNHEY and SVGAGI. The CDR3 coding sequence is TGTGCCAGCAGTTCCGGACTAGCGGGAAGGGGCAATGAGCAGTTCTTC. This gives the protein CASSSGLAGRGNEQFF.

This clone was counted a few times. The rearrangement uses TRBV18 and TRBJ1-1, with D perhaps matching TRBD1 (6 bases). Trimming cost V 2 bases and J 4 bases, with 14 bases left between them. From germline, CDR1 is KGHSH and CDR2 LQKENI. The CDR3 covers 15 residues. DNA for the CDR3: TGTGCCAGCTCACCAGAGACAGGAATAGGCACTGAAGCTTTCTTT. Encoded protein: CASSPETGIGTEAFF.